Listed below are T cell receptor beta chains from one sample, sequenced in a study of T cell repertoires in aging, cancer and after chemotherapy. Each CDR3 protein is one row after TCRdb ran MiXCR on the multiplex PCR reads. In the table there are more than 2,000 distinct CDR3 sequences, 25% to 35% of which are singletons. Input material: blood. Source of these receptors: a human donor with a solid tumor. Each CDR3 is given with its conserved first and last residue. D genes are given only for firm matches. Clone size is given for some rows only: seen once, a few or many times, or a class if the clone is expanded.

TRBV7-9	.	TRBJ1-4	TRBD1	TGTGCCAGCAGCAGGACAGGATACAATGAAAAACTGTTTTTT	CASSRTGYNEKLFF
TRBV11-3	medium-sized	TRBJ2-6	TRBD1	TGTGCCAGCAGCGAGGCAGGGACAGCCTACTCTGGGGCCAACGTCCTGACTTTC	CASSEAGTAYSGANVLTF
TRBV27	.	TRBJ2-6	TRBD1	TGTGCCAGCAGTTTACTGATACAGGGGGCCGGTGGGGCCAACGTCCTGACTTTC	CASSLLIQGAGGANVLTF
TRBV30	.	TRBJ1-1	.	TGTGCCTGGAGCGAGGGTCTGAACACTGAAGCTTTCTTT	CAWSEGLNTEAFF
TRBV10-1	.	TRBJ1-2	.	TGCGCCAGCAGTGAGTCGATAATGATCCGGCCTCGCTATGGCTACACCTTC	CASSESIMIRPRYGYTF
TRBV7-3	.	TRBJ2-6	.	TGTGCCAGCAGCCCGGCAGGGTATCCCCTGACTTTC	CASSPAGYPLTF
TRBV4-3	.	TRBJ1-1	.	TGCGCCAGCAGCCAAGATCTAAGAAGAGAAGCTTTCTTT	CASSQDLRREAFF
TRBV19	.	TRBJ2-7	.	TGTGCCAGTAGTATAGCAGCCCGGGAAACCTACGAGCAGTACTTC	CASSIAARETYEQYF
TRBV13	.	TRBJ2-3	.	TGCGCCGGCAGCTACGAGGACCCCACAGATACGCAGTATTTT	CAGSYEDPTDTQYF
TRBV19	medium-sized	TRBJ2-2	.	TGTGCCAGTACTCAAACGCCGAACACCGGGGAGCTGTTTTTT	CASTQTPNTGELFF
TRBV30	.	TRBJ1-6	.	TGTGCCTGGAGTGTACGTAGGTTGGAGAATTCACCCCTCCACTTT	CAWSVRRLENSPLHF
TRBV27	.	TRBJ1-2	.	TGTGCCAGCAGTTTCTTGACAGGCATCCGCTATGGCTACACCTTC	CASSFLTGIRYGYTF
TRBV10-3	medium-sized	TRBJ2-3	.	TGTGCCATCAGTGAGTCGGGGGCAACAGATACGCAGTATTTT	CAISESGATDTQYF
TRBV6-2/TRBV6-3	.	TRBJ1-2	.	TGTGCCAGCAAGAGGTTGGCTAACTATGGCTACACCTTC	CASKRLANYGYTF
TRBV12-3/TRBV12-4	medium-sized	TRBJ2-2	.	TGTGCCAGCAGTCCAGGGTCCCCCGGGGAGCTGTTTTTT	CASSPGSPGELFF
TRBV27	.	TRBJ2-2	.	TGTGCCAGCGCGCACCACCAGACAGTAATGGTGCTGTTTTTT	CASAHHQTVMVLFF
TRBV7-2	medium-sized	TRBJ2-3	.	TGTGCCAGCAGCCCAAGGCCCAGTGAATTAGATACGCAGTATTTT	CASSPRPSELDTQYF
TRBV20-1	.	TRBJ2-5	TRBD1	TGCAGTGCACCGAGACAGGGGGAAGAGACCCAGTACTTC	CSAPRQGEETQYF
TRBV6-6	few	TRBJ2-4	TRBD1	TGTGCCAGCACCGACAGGGGCGAAAACATTCAGTACTTC	CASTDRGENIQYF
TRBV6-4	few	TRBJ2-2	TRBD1	TGTGCCAGCAGTCGATCGGGGACAGGGTCTAACACCGGGGAGCTGTTTTTT	CASSRSGTGSNTGELFF
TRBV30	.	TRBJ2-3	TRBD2	TGTGCCTGGAGCGGGAGGCACACAGATACGCAGTATTTT	CAWSGRHTDTQYF
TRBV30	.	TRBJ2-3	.	TGTGCCTGGAGTGTAAGACGTGCAGATACGCAGTATTTT	CAWSVRRADTQYF
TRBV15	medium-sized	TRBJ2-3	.	TGTGCCACCAGCCCCGCGGGCTCAGATACGCAGTATTTT	CATSPAGSDTQYF
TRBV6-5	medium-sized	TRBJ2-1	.	TGTGCCAGCAGTTACTCGACGGTGGCGGGGCGTGACAATGAGCAGTTCTTC	CASSYSTVAGRDNEQFF
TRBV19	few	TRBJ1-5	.	TGTGCCAGTAGTATAGATACGGGCAATCAGCCCCAGCATTTT	CASSIDTGNQPQHF
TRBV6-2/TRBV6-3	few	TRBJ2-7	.	TGTGCCAGCAGTTGGTCAGGTCACGAGCAGTACTTC	CASSWSGHEQYF
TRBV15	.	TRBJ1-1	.	TGTGCCACCAGCAGAGGGAGGGGGGAAGTAGACACTGAAGCTTTCTTT	CATSRGRGEVDTEAFF
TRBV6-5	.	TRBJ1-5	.	TGTGCCAGCAGCAACCATGGGGGAGCCCCTAATCAGCCCCAGCATTTT	CASSNHGGAPNQPQHF
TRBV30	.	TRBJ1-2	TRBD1	TGTGCCTGGAGTTCTGGACAGGCGCTCACCTTC	CAWSSGQALTF
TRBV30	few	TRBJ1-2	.	TGTGCCTGGAGTGTAGGTTCCGGAAGTGAGCGCTACACCTTC	CAWSVGSGSERYTF
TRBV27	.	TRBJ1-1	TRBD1	TGTGCCAGCACAGGACAGGTGGCCCTTGGGACTGAAGCTTTCTTT	CASTGQVALGTEAFF
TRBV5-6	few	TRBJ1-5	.	TGTGCCAGCAGCTGGGGGAGCAATCAGCCCCAGCATTTT	CASSWGSNQPQHF
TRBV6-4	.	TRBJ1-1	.	TGTGCCAGCAGTGAAGGGGTCCCGCCCTTAAGGGCTTTCTTT	CASSEGVPPLRAFF
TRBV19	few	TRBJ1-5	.	TGTGCCAGTAGTATAGTCGGGTCTTCTAGCAATCAGCCCCAGCATTTT	CASSIVGSSSNQPQHF
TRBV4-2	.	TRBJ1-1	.	TGTGCCAGCAGCCAAGATCCGGCCCCAAGCACTGAAGCTTTCTTT	CASSQDPAPSTEAFF
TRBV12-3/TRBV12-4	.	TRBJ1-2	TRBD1	TGTGCCAGCAGTTTGATGGGCAGGGGGGTAGATGGCTACACCTTC	CASSLMGRGVDGYTF
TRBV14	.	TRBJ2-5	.	TGTGCCAGCAGCCTCAGAGTGGGAGAGACCCAGTACTTC	CASSLRVGETQYF
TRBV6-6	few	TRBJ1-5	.	TGTGCCAGCAGTTCTGCCCCCCGCCAGCCCCAGCATTTT	CASSSAPRQPQHF
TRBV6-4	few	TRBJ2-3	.	TGTGCCAGCAGTGTTAGCGCAGGGACAGATACGCAGTATTTT	CASSVSAGTDTQYF
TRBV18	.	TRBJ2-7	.	TGTGCCAGCTCACCGGGGAGATACGAGCAGTACTTC	CASSPGRYEQYF
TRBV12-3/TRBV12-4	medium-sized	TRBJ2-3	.	TGTGCCAGCAGCAGAGAGGACACGCAGTATTTT	CASSREDTQYF
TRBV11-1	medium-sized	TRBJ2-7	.	TGTGCCAGCAGCTTAGTTGACAGAGGTGGCGAGCAGTACTTC	CASSLVDRGGEQYF
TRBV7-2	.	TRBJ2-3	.	TGTGCCAGCAGCTTAGGAGGGGGATCCGCAGATACGCAGTATTTT	CASSLGGGSADTQYF
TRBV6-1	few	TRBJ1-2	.	TGTGCCAGCACTTCGGGGCGCGACTATGGCTACACCTTC	CASTSGRDYGYTF
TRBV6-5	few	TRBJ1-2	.	TGTGCCAGCAGTTACGGATCAACTAACTATGGCTACACCTTC	CASSYGSTNYGYTF
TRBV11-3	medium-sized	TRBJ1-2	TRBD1	TGTGCCAGCACCGGAAAAACGGACAGGCATCACTATGGCTACACCTTC	CASTGKTDRHHYGYTF
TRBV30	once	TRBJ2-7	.	TGTGCCTGGAGTGATCGAAGCGTGAGGACCAACGAGCAGTACTTC	CAWSDRSVRTNEQYF
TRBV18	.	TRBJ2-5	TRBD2	TGTGCCAGCTCACCACCGGGACTAGCGGGGGGCCAAGAGACCCAGTACTTC	CASSPPGLAGGQETQYF
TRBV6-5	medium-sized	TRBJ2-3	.	TGTGCCAGCAGTTGGAATAGGTCTCCAGATACGCAGTATTTT	CASSWNRSPDTQYF
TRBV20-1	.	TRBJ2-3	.	TGCAGTGCTAGGGCCAGCGGAAAAGATACGCAGTATTTT	CSARASGKDTQYF
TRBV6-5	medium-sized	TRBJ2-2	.	TGTGCCAGCAGCCCAGTTATCCGCACCGGGGAGCTGTTTTTT	CASSPVIRTGELFF
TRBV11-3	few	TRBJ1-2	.	TGTGCCAGCAGCCTGACCCGGACAGTTGGCTATGGCTACACCTTC	CASSLTRTVGYGYTF
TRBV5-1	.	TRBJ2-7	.	TGCGCCAGCAGCTTTGAAGGCTACGAGCAGTACTTC	CASSFEGYEQYF